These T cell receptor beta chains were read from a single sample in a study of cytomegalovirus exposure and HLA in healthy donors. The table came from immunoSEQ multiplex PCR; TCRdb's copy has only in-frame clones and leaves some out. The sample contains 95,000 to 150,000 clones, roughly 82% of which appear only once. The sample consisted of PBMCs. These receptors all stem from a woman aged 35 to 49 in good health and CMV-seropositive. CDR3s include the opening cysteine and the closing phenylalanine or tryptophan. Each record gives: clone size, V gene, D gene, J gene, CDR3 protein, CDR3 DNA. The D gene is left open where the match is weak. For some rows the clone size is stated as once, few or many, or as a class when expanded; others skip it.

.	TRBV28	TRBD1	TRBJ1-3	CASTPGQGDTIYF	TGTGCCAGCACTCCGGGACAGGGAGACACCATATATTTT
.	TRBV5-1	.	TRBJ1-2	CASSLSRFTGDGYTF	TGCGCCAGCAGCTTGTCGAGGTTTACGGGAGATGGCTACACCTTC
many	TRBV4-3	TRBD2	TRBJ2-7	CASSREAGGGSYEQYF	TGCGCCAGCAGCCGTGAAGCGGGGGGCGGATCCTACGAGCAGTACTTC
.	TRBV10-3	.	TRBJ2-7	CAISNSRGSTYEQYF	TGTGCCATCAGTAACTCTAGGGGGTCTACCTACGAGCAGTACTTC
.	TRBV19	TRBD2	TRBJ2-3	CASSMAIWDYPDTQYF	TGTGCCAGTAGTATGGCGATATGGGACTACCCCGATACGCAGTATTTT
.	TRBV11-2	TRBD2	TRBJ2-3	CASSVDRLAGLTDTQYF	TGTGCCAGCAGCGTAGACAGACTAGCGGGGTTGACAGATACGCAGTATTTT
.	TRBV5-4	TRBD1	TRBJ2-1	CASSLTGYNEQFF	TGTGCCAGCAGCCTGACAGGGTACAATGAGCAGTTCTTC
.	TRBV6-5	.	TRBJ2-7	CASSYRDTNYEQYF	TGTGCCAGCAGTTACAGGGACACAAACTACGAGCAGTACTTC
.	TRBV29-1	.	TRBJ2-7	CSVEDPPGQPYEQYF	TGCAGCGTTGAAGATCCACCGGGACAACCCTACGAGCAGTACTTC
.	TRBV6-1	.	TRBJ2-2	CASSDGLDTGELFF	TGTGCCAGCAGTGATGGACTCGACACCGGGGAGCTGTTTTTT
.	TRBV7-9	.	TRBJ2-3	CASSLVGGAGTDTQYF	TGTGCCAGCAGCTTAGTTGGGGGCGCCGGCACAGATACGCAGTATTTT
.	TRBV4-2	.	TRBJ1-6	CASSPVPGSPLHF	TGTGCCAGCAGCCCCGTCCCGGGATCACCCCTCCACTTT
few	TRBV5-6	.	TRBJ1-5	CASSLSNQPQHF	TGTGCCAGCAGCCTTAGCAATCAGCCCCAGCATTTT
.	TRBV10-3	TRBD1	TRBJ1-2	CAISTGEYGYTF	TGTGCCATCAGTACAGGGGAGTATGGCTACACCTTC
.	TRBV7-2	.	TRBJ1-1	CASSLAGQMNTEAFF	TGTGCCAGCAGCTTAGCGGGCCAAATGAACACTGAAGCTTTCTTT
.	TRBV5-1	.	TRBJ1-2	CASSLERRGDGYTF	TGCGCCAGCAGCTTGGAACGTCGCGGAGATGGCTACACCTTC
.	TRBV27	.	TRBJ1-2	CASSPRGGVNYGYTF	TGTGCCAGCAGTCCCCGGGGAGGGGTTAACTATGGCTACACCTTC
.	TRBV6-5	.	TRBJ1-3	CASRTPGNTIYF	TGTGCCAGCAGAACTCCCGGAAACACCATATATTTT
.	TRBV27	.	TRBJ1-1	CASSKVHRETEAFF	TGTGCCAGCAGTAAGGTGCACAGGGAGACTGAAGCTTTCTTT
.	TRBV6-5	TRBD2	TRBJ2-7	CASSLRLAGDEQYF	TGTGCCAGCAGTTTGAGACTAGCGGGAGACGAGCAGTACTTC
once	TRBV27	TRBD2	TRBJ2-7	CASSLAGGQEQYF	TGTGCCAGCAGTTTAGCGGGAGGGCAAGAGCAGTACTTC
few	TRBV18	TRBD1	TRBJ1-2	CARTGNLFVLTF	TGTGCCAGGACAGGGAACCTCTTTGTTTTGACCTTC
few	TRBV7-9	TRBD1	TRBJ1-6	CASSKGTGTSPLHF	TGTGCCAGCAGCAAAGGGACAGGGACTTCACCCCTCCACTTT